This entry lists 11 T cell receptor beta chains sequenced from one sample in a study of CD8+ T cells in alopecia areata. Extraction of RNA preceded its reverse transcription into cDNA, which served as the sequencing template. Sequenced by immunoSEQ multiplex PCR; TCRdb stores in-frame clones only, minus some. This table holds a few hundred thousand clones, 56% found once. Sequencing used CD8+ T cells sorted from blood. The origin of the receptors is a human donor in good health.

The rearrangement links TRBV9 to TRBJ2-3, with D possibly matching TRBD2 (5 bases). Germline CDR1 and CDR2: SGDLS and YYNGEE. The CDR3 spans 16 residues. V shed 3 bases and J shed 0 bases, with 14 bases lying between them. CDR3 protein: CASSEWASRSTDTQYF. CDR3 DNA: TGTGCCAGCAGCGAATGGGCTAGCAGAAGCACAGATACGCAGTATTTT.

The V and J genes are TRBV5-4 and TRBJ2-7; D not resolved. Trimming left V 4 bases short and J 2 bases short, with 13 bases between. The length of the CDR3 is 14 residues. CDR1 SGHNT and CDR2 YYREEE come from the germline V gene (reference sequence). CDR3 loop: CASSHNQEAYEQYF. Here the CDR3 DNA reads TGTGCCAGCAGCCACAACCAAGAGGCCTACGAGCAGTACTTC.

This clone was counted only a few times. V and J are TRBV7-6 and TRBJ2-3; possibly TRBD1 for D (6 bases). The ends were cut back, 5 bases at V and 3 bases at J, with 15 bases in the middle. The CDR3 has 15 residues. Germline CDR1 is SGHVS and CDR2 is FNYEAQ. The chain's CDR3 is CASSQTERGTDTQYF. For the CDR3, the DNA is TGTGCCAGCAGCCAAACGGAGAGGGGGACAGATACGCAGTATTTT.

This CDR3 is CASSTTGTEAFF. The CDR3 nucleotides read TGCGCCAGCAGCACGACTGGGACTGAAGCTTTCTTT. This chain joins TRBV10-2 and TRBJ1-1; D is unclear. This CDR3 has 12 residues. Germline V gene sequence: CDR1 WSHSY, CDR2 SAAADI. The germline V and J ends were trimmed by 6 bases and 5 bases, with 10 bases remaining between them.

The gene calls are TRBV29-1 and TRBJ1-2; D unclear. CDR1 and CDR2 (germline): SQVTM, ANQGSEA. The CDR3 has 11 residues. The V end was cut by 5 bases, the J end by 7 bases, with 11 bases between. DNA of the CDR3: TGCAGCGTTCCAGGTCCACGTGGCTACACCTTC. It is translated as CSVPGPRGYTF.

This rearrangement joins TRBV4-1 to TRBJ1-1; D might be TRBD1 (5 bases). Germline loops: CDR1 MGHRA, CDR2 YSYEKL. This CDR3 region has 14 residues. V lost 0 bases to trimming and J lost 6 bases, with 11 bases between them. The CDR3 loop reads CASSQEPGTSEAFF. The CDR3 nucleotides read TGCGCCAGCAGCCAAGAGCCAGGGACTTCTGAAGCTTTCTTT.

This chain links TRBV23-1 with TRBJ1-5, with unresolved D. TRBV23-1 is marked as an open reading frame, function uncertain. The CDR3 is 12 amino acids. Trimming stripped 10 bases from V and 1 base from J, with 8 bases between. The CDR3 is CAKEVSNQPQHF. The CDR3 nucleotides are TGCGCCAAGGAAGTAAGCAATCAGCCCCAGCATTTT.

On this clone: The sample has other DNA sequences that encode this CDR3 too. The rearrangement joins TRBV29-1 to TRBJ2-2, with a tentative D call TRBD1 (6 bases). CDR1 is SQVTM, CDR2 ANQGSEA, per germline. The CDR3 contains 12 residues. Deletions cut 6 bases from V and 4 bases from J, with 9 bases between. Here the CDR3 reads CSVADSTGELFF. The CDR3 DNA sequence: TGCAGCGTAGCGGACAGCACCGGGGAGCTGTTTTTT.

A few counts support this clone. V gene TRBV7-9 combines with J gene TRBJ2-2; TRBD2 matches 11 bases. This CDR3 has 16 residues. The V gene's germline CDR1 is SEHNR and CDR2 FQNEAQ (reference sequence). Trimming removed 5 bases from V and 5 bases from J; junction bases left unmatched: 7. The CDR3 loop is CASSPTSGAHTGELFF. CDR3 coding DNA: TGTGCCAGCAGCCCGACTAGCGGGGCCCATACCGGGGAGCTGTTTTTT. Full variable domain (outside the CDR3, taken from reference TRBV7-9 and TRBJ2-2): DTGVSQNPRHKITKRGQNVTFRCDPISEHNRLYWYRQTLGQGPEFLTYFQNEAQLEKSRLLSDRFSAERPKGSFSTLEIQRTEQGDSAMYLCASSPTSGAHTGELFFGEGSRLTVL.

The chain recombines TRBV13 with TRBJ2-7, with 8 bases fitting TRBD1. Trimming cost V 1 base and J 3 bases; bases outside gene matches: 2. Germline V CDR1 and CDR2: PRHDT, FYEKMQ (reference sequence). The CDR3 spans 14 residues. This CDR3 reads CASSLAGQGYEQYF. CDR3 sequence (DNA): TGTGCCAGCAGCTTAGCTGGACAGGGCTACGAGCAGTACTTC.

This chain connects TRBV27 to TRBJ2-5; possible D gene TRBD1, 5 bases. Germline CDR1 and CDR2: MNHEY and SMNVEV (reference sequence). This CDR3 is built from 10 residues. Trimming removed 10 bases from V and 3 bases from J, with 6 bases in between. The CDR3 DNA is TGTGCCACAGGGAAAGAGACCCAGTACTTC. It encodes CATGKETQYF.